This entry concerns a single T cell receptor beta chain. These data originate in a study of blood T cell repertoires in COVID-19. Background on the study: COVID-19 samples collected from the United States, Italy and Spain covered acute and convalescent phases. From T cells, B-cell-depleted T cells, or PBMCs came the material, which was cDNA or gDNA.

Using immunoSEQ multiplex PCR, the repertoire was profiled, and TCRdb retains in-frame clones only, with some absent. Altogether 100,000 to 150,000 clones are present, 80% to 90% being singletons, with the ten largest covering roughly a quarter. Sample: peripheral blood. The receptor was derived from a man between 65 and 85 years old with active or convalescent COVID-19.

CDR3 loop: CASSLYQDSGYGYTF. The CDR3 DNA reads as TGTGCCAGCAGCCTGTACCAGGACTCCGGGTATGGCTACACCTTC. This rearrangement joins TRBV3-1 (or the pseudogene TRBV3-2) to TRBJ1-2; no clear D. V was pared by 4 bases and J by 5 bases, with 17 bases between. The germline CDR1 and CDR2 sequences are LGHDT and YNNKEL (reference sequence). The CDR3 is 15 amino acids.